Presented here are 25 T cell receptor beta chains from one specimen sequenced in a study of blood T cell repertoires in COVID-19. Profiling relied on immunoSEQ multiplex PCR, and the TCRdb table lists in-frame clones only, not all of them. The top ten clones hold 1.4% to 1.5% of a sample with roughly 400,000 clones, nearly 90% of them seen once. Sequenced input: PBMCs or T cells enriched from blood (not recorded which). The receptors derive from a woman aged 18-29 years who had been exposed to COVID-19.

The CDR3: CASSVGSGWVTQYF. The DNA for the CDR3 is TGTGCCAGCAGCGTAGGTAGCGGGTGGGTTACGCAGTATTTT. The chain is built from TRBV9 and TRBJ2-3; 7 bases line up with TRBD2. The CDR3 extends over 14 amino acids. CDR1 is SGDLS and CDR2 is YYNGEE in the germline V gene. Unmatched junction bases numbered 6, after V lost 0 bases and J lost 8 bases. Full variable domain (rest looked up from reference TRBV9 and TRBJ2-3): DSGVTQTPKHLITATGQRVTLRCSPRSGDLSVYWYQQSLDQGLQFLIQYYNGEERAKGNILERFSAQQFPDLHSELNLSSLELGDSALYFCASSVGSGWVTQYFGPGTRLTVL.

The chain employs TRBV13 and TRBJ2-7, with 8 bases matching TRBD2. The CDR3 contains 16 residues. Trimming took 7 bases from V and 4 from J; bases not matched to a gene: 15. Germline loops: CDR1 PRHDT, CDR2 FYEKMQ (reference sequence). The CDR3 protein is CASNLGIREGGYEQYF. For the CDR3, the DNA is TGTGCCAGCAACCTAGGGATCCGGGAGGGGGGTTACGAGCAGTACTTC. The complete variable domain, with remaining parts taken from reference TRBV13 and TRBJ2-7, reads AAGVIQSPRHLIKEKRETATLKCYPIPRHDTVYWYQQGPGQDPQFLISFYEKMQSDKGSIPDRFSAQQFSDYHSELNMSSLELGDSALYFCASNLGIREGGYEQYFGPGTRLTVT.

The chain couples TRBV25-1 to TRBJ2-3; 8 positions agree with TRBD1. CDR1 MGHDK and CDR2 SYGVNS come from the germline V gene. The V gene end was trimmed by 3 bases and the J gene end by 2 bases; junction bases not matched to a gene: 13. This CDR3 is built from 18 residues. CDR3 loop: CASSEQKSGTGPTDTQYF. The CDR3 bases are TGTGCCAGCAGTGAGCAAAAATCCGGGACAGGCCCCACAGATACGCAGTATTTT.

The CDR3, as DNA: TGCAGCGTTGGGGACAGGGGAGAGACCCAGTACTTC. This translates into CSVGDRGETQYF. The chain employs TRBV29-1 and TRBJ2-5, with 10 bases identical to TRBD1. The CDR3 has 12 amino acids. Germline V gene sequence: CDR1 SQVTM, CDR2 ANQGSEA. With 4 bases clipped from V and 4 bases from J, the junction kept 0 bases outside the gene matches.

This clone was seen only once. Here the CDR3 reads CASARTGEGEQYF. The CDR3, as DNA: TGTGCCAGCGCCAGGACAGGGGAAGGCGAGCAGTACTTC. V is TRBV6-5 and J is TRBJ2-7; 9 bases align to TRBD1. Looked up from germline, CDR1 is MNHEY and CDR2 is SVGAGI. J lost 6 bases, V lost 8 bases, and 8 bases had no gene match. The CDR3 consists of 13 residues.

V is TRBV28 and J is TRBJ2-7, with D maybe TRBD2 (6 bases). CDR1 and CDR2 (germline): MDHEN, SYDVKM. With 8 bases removed from V and 5 bases from J, the gap between germline ends came to 16 bases. The CDR3 runs 13 residues. For the CDR3, the DNA is TGTGCCAGCCAGATGGGGGACTTAGACGAGCAGTACTTC. Translation: CASQMGDLDEQYF.

The rearrangement links TRBV9 to TRBJ2-5; the match to TRBD1 covers 9 bases. After removal of 3 bases from V and 7 bases from J, the junction contained 10 bases not matched to a gene. Germline CDR1 reads SGDLS; CDR2 reads YYNGEE. The CDR3 length is 15 residues. The CDR3 DNA follows: TGTGCCAGCAGCGAGGGACAGGGAGGAACGGGGACCCAGTACTTC. Its translation: CASSEGQGGTGTQYF.

The chain combines TRBV20-1 with TRBJ1-6; possible D gene TRBD1, 6 bases. The germline V gene encodes CDR1 DFQATT and CDR2 SNEGSKA (reference sequence). The CDR3 length is 14 residues. V dropped 3 bases and J dropped 7 bases, with 13 bases sitting between them. The CDR3 sequence is CSASREGGNSPLHF. CDR3 nucleotide sequence: TGCAGTGCTAGTAGGGAGGGGGGGAATTCACCCCTCCACTTT.

This clone is a singleton in its sample. The rearrangement links TRBV19 to TRBJ1-3; 7 bases fit TRBD1. The CDR3 runs 13 residues. With 6 bases clipped from V and 6 bases from J, the junction kept 5 bases outside the gene matches. Per the germline V gene, CDR1 is LNHDA and CDR2 is SQIVND (reference sequence). The CDR3 DNA reads TGTGCCAGTAGCCGGGACAGTGAAAACACCATATATTTT. Protein: CASSRDSENTIYF.

The chain has TRBV11-2 and TRBJ2-2, with D uncertain. The V end lost 5 bases, the J end lost 5 bases, and 6 bases lay between the germline ends. CDR3 length: 12 amino acids. The germline V gene has CDR1 SGHAT and CDR2 FQNNGV. Here the CDR3 DNA reads TGTGCCAGCAGCGAGGCTACCGGGGAGCTGTTTTTT. Translation: CASSEATGELFF. Full variable domain (remainder filled in from reference TRBV11-2 and TRBJ2-2): EAGVAQSPRYKIIEKRQSVAFWCNPISGHATLYWYQQILGQGPKLLIQFQNNGVVDDSQLPKDRFSAERLKGVDSTLKIQPAKLEDSAVYLCASSEATGELFFGEGSRLTVL.

V gene TRBV9 combines with J gene TRBJ1-1, with TRBD1 as a possible D gene (5 bases). Germline CDR1 and CDR2: SGDLS and YYNGEE. The CDR3 extends over 15 amino acids. Trimming cost V 0 bases and J 8 bases, with 17 bases left between them. CDR3 bases: TGTGCCAGCAGCGTAGAGCTAGGGGCGCAGCTCGAAGCTTTCTTT. Residues: CASSVELGAQLEAFF.

The V and J genes are TRBV7-9 and TRBJ1-2, with a possible D match to TRBD1 (6 bases). The V end was cut by 4 bases, the J end by 2 bases, with 11 bases between. The CDR3 consists of 14 residues. Germline CDR1 is SEHNR and CDR2 is FQNEAQ (reference sequence). The CDR3 nucleotides read TGTGCCAGCAGCTCCGGACAGAGAAACTATGGCTACACCTTC. It translates to CASSSGQRNYGYTF.

This chain joins TRBV11-1 and TRBJ1-6; unclear D gene. The germline gives CDR1 SGHAT, CDR2 FQDESV (reference sequence). CDR3 length equals 14 residues. V shed 5 bases and J shed 5 bases, with 10 bases lying between them. The DNA for the CDR3 is TGTGCCAGCAGCCAGGAGGGCAATAATTCACCCCTCCACTTT. As protein: CASSQEGNNSPLHF.

The chain joins TRBV18 to TRBJ2-4, with a tentative D call TRBD1 (5 bases). CDR1 is KGHSH, CDR2 LQKENI, per germline. CDR3 length equals 15 residues. The ends were cut back, 4 bases at V and 5 bases at J, with 15 bases in the middle. The CDR3 is CASSLADRMENIQYF. The CDR3 DNA sequence: TGTGCCAGCTCACTCGCAGACAGAATGGAAAACATTCAGTACTTC.

The count of this clone is one. This chain joins TRBV13 and TRBJ2-5, with 10 positions matching TRBD1. Germline trimming cut 3 bases from V and 3 bases from J; bases unmatched to any gene: 10. Germline V gives CDR1 PRHDT, CDR2 FYEKMQ (reference sequence). CDR3 length equals 17 residues. The CDR3 coding sequence is TGTGCCAGCAGCTTGGCCGACAGGGGGCCCGGGGAAGAGACCCAGTACTTC. Protein product: CASSLADRGPGEETQYF.

This chain connects TRBV11-2 to TRBJ1-1; 7 bases match TRBD1. The CDR3 length is 14 residues. V lost 7 bases and J lost 1; bases outside the gene matches: 6. The germline V gene has CDR1 SGHAT and CDR2 FQNNGV. CDR3 coding DNA: TGTGCCAGCATGAGGGGGCAAGGGAACACTGAAGCTTTCTTT. This codes for CASMRGQGNTEAFF.

The chain uses TRBV9 and TRBJ2-1; TRBD2 agrees at 8 bases. Germline V CDR1 and CDR2: SGDLS, YYNGEE. V trimming: 3 bases; J trimming: 2 bases; junction bases outside the gene matches: 10. The CDR3 covers 17 residues. CDR3 loop: CASSEPFGSGAYNEQFF. CDR3 in DNA: TGTGCCAGCAGCGAGCCCTTTGGTAGCGGGGCCTACAATGAGCAGTTCTTC.

The chain uses TRBV5-5 and TRBJ1-2, with a tentative D call TRBD1 (5 bases). Germline CDR1 and CDR2: SGHKS and YYEKEE (reference sequence). The CDR3 is made up of 16 amino acids. Trimming took 4 bases from V and 5 from J, leaving 21 bases between them. The chain's CDR3 is CASSPEGQGFGYGYTF. In DNA, the CDR3 is TGTGCCAGCAGCCCTGAAGGACAAGGCTTTGGGTATGGCTACACCTTC.

The chain has TRBV5-1 and TRBJ2-5; D is possibly TRBD1 (5 bases). V shed 4 bases and J shed 7 bases, with 11 bases lying between them. The CDR3 length is 12 residues. CDR1 is SGHRS, CDR2 YFSETQ, per germline. The CDR3 DNA follows: TGCGCCAGCAGCGTGCCTCAGGGGACCCAGTACTTC. It is translated as CASSVPQGTQYF.

The V gene is TRBV28, the J gene TRBJ1-5; D call uncertain. Germline values: CDR1 MDHEN, CDR2 SYDVKM. The V gene lost 1 base and the J gene lost 4 bases, with 8 bases spanning the gap. CDR3 length: 14 amino acids. The CDR3 DNA follows: TGTGCCAGCAGTTTATCCACTATGAATCAGCCCCAGCATTTT. Protein sequence: CASSLSTMNQPQHF.

The rearrangement joins TRBV27 to TRBJ2-1; D perhaps matches TRBD2 (5 bases). The V end lost 3 bases, the J end lost 5 bases, and 11 bases lay between the germline ends. Germline V CDR1 and CDR2: MNHEY, SMNVEV (reference sequence). The CDR3 contains 14 residues. This chain's CDR3 is CASSFSLANNEQFF. DNA for the CDR3: TGTGCCAGCAGTTTTTCGCTAGCAAACAATGAGCAGTTCTTC.

This chain links TRBV5-5 with TRBJ1-2; TRBD1 is a possible D gene (5 bases). The CDR3 extends over 15 amino acids. Trimming left V 4 bases short and J 0 bases short, with 13 bases between. CDR1 SGHKS and CDR2 YYEKEE come from the germline V gene (reference sequence). This chain's CDR3 is CASSIWTKSNYGYTF. DNA of the CDR3: TGTGCCAGCAGCATATGGACAAAATCTAACTATGGCTACACCTTC.

On this clone: The junction departs from germline at one end; a sequencing error may be responsible. The CDR3 nucleotides are TGTGCCAGCAGTCAAGGCAGGGAGCAGTTCTTC. Translation: CASSQGREQFF. The chain recombines TRBV3-1 (or the pseudogene TRBV3-2) with TRBJ2-1; D is unresolved. Germline assignment: CDR1 LGHDT and CDR2 YNNKEL (reference sequence). CDR3 length: 11 residues.

This clone has a single count. The chain combines TRBV6-5 with TRBJ2-5, with 8 bases aligning to TRBD1. From germline, CDR1 is MNHEY and CDR2 SVGAGI. Trimming removed 4 bases from V and 5 bases from J; junction bases left unmatched: 3. The CDR3 covers 13 residues. CDR3 DNA sequence: TGTGCCAGCAGTTTGACAGGGGTCGAGACCCAGTACTTC. This encodes CASSLTGVETQYF.

The CDR3, as DNA: TGTGCCAGCAGCTCGCAGGGGGACTATGGCTACACCTTC. This translates into CASSSQGDYGYTF. The V and J genes are TRBV7-2 and TRBJ1-2; TRBD1 matches 7 bases. This CDR3 region has 13 residues. Trimming took 4 bases from V and 3 from J; bases not matched to a gene: 2. The germline V gene has CDR1 SGHTA and CDR2 FQGNSA.